This record looks at one T cell receptor (beta chain) sequence and its context. This clone has a handful of counts. Its antigen is not yet known. Per-base quality was not reported, and no clone a single base away is much larger than it. TCRbeta CDR3 regions were amplified from genomic DNA using the immunoSEQ Assay, a bias-controlled multiplex PCR. As for the original processing: The number of nucleated cells in each sample was estimated by amplification of reference gene primers within the assay. To quantify the absolute abundance of each unique TCRbeta CDR3 rearrangement, sequence reads were collapsed and filtered. Productive Simpson clonality was computed per sample as the square root of Simpson's diversity index over productive rearrangements. In TCRdb, the immuneACCESS table is reduced to in-frame sequences with V and J assigned. These tables do not hold every clone; where another copy was compared, an unresolved V gene accounts for under half, and the others remain unexplained. V, J and clone size are taken as reported in that table, and D and trimming were inferred from the DNA itself. This sample gives a few hundred thousand clones in total; roughly 84% of them show up just once. The ten most abundant clones make up roughly 14% of the sample.

The data derive from a study of blood T cell repertoires in COVID-19 (dated by TCRdb to the early 2020s). The study in broad terms: Collaborator samples came from the United States, Italy and Spain and covered acute and convalescent phases of COVID-19. The material from the prospective study consisted of cDNA or gDNA derived from T cells, B-cell-depleted T cells, or PBMCs. Deeply sampled blood TCRbeta repertoires from subjects exposed to, actively infected with, or recovered from COVID-19 were included in the dataset. A freely available public database, intended as a resource for researchers studying the immune response to SARS-CoV-2, is where the repertoires were released. The samples were drawn from the first 160 participants of the ongoing ImmuneRACE study and from some 1,300 subjects provided by 6 global collaborators. Sample metadata almost always included a de-identified subject ID, COVID-19 status, age in years and sex. HLA class I and class II types, where available, came from metadata supplied by the sample provider rather than from assay-based typing.

At one collaborating source in Seattle, patients were enrolled during active infection and were followed longitudinally through the course of disease. Collaborating institutions collected whole blood in K2EDTA tubes following their own protocols. Collaborator samples were shipped for TCRbeta analysis as frozen whole blood, isolated PBMCs, or DNA extracted from either sample type. Findings and caveats that apply to the study as a whole: Clinical and demographic metadata were provided uncurated, with the amount varying by source and participant.

The sequenced material came from peripheral blood. The sequence came from a person aged 65-85 years with COVID-19, enrolled during active disease.

The CDR3 here reads CASSPMTGYNQPQHF. At the DNA level, the sequence is TGTGCCAGCAGCCCGATGACAGGGTACAATCAGCCCCAGCATTTT. The sequence joins TRBV6-5 to TRBJ1-5, with 7 central nucleotides matching TRBD1. CDR1 and CDR2 are read off the germline V gene as MNHEY and SVGAGI. From its cysteine to its phenylalanine, the CDR3 spans 15 amino acids. Kept here is only the CDR3 DNA, which spans 45 bases and is read in frame from base 1. V ends up 6 bases short and J 3 bases short, with an unmatched junction base count of 8.